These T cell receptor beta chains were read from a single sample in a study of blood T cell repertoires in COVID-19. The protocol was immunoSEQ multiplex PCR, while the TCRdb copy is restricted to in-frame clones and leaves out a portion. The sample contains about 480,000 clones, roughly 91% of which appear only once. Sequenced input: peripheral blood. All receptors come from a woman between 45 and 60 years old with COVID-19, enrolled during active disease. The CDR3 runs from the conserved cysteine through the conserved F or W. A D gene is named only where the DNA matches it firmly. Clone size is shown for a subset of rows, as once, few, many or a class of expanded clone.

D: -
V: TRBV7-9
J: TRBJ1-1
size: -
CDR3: CASSHDRLEAFF
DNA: TGTGCCAGCAGCCACGACAGACTTGAAGCTTTCTTT

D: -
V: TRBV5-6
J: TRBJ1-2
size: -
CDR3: CASSPPAGGNYGYTF
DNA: TGTGCCAGCAGCCCCCCGGCAGGAGGAAACTATGGCTACACCTTC

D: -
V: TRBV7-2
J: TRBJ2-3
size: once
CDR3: CASSLRGGVTDTQYF
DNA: TGTGCCAGCAGCTTACGGGGCGGGGTAACAGATACGCAGTATTTT

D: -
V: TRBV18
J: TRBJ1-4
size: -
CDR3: CASSGSDEKLFF
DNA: TGTGCCAGCTCCGGGTCTGATGAAAAACTGTTTTTT

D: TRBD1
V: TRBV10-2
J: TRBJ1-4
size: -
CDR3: CASGTGGPLEKLFF
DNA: TGCGCCAGCGGAACAGGGGGACCTCTAGAAAAACTGTTTTTT

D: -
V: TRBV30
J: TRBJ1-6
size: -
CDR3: CAWSLVGGIQSSYNSPLHF
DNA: TGTGCCTGGAGTCTTGTCGGAGGCATCCAAAGCTCCTATAATTCACCCCTCCACTTT

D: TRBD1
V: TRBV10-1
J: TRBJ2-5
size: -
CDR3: CASSDAMDDRGGETQYF
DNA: TGCGCCAGCAGTGATGCCATGGATGACAGGGGCGGTGAGACCCAGTACTTC

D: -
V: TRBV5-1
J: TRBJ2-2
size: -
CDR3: CASSLETGNTGELFF
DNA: TGCGCCAGCAGCTTGGAGACAGGGAACACCGGGGAGCTGTTTTTT

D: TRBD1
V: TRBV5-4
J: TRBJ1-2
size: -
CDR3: CASSPDRVYGYTF
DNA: TGTGCCAGCAGCCCGGACAGGGTGTATGGCTACACCTTC

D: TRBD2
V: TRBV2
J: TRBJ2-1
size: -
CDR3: CASSDSGHTGTRDNEQFF
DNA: TGTGCCAGCAGTGATTCCGGTCACACCGGGACTAGGGACAATGAGCAGTTCTTC

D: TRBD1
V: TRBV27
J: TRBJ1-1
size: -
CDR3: CASSLRTGGTEAFF
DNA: TGTGCCAGCAGTCTACGGACAGGAGGGACTGAAGCTTTCTTT

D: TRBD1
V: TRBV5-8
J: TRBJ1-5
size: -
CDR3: CASSLLDRVVAQPQHF
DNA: TGTGCCAGCAGCCTGCTCGACAGGGTAGTGGCTCAGCCCCAGCATTTT

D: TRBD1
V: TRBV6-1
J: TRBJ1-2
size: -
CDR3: CASSEQQGANYGYTF
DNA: TGTGCCAGCAGTGAACAACAGGGGGCTAACTATGGCTACACCTTC

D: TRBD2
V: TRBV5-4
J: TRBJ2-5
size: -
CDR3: CASSPTGRTSVGETQYF
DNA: TGTGCCAGCAGCCCCACGGGGAGGACTAGCGTTGGGGAGACCCAGTACTTC

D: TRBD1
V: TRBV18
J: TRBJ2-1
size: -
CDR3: CASSPRTGNNEQFF
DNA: TGTGCCAGCTCACCCCGGACAGGGAACAATGAGCAGTTCTTC

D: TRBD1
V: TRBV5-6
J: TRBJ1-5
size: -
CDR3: CASSRTGESNQPQHF
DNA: TGTGCCAGCAGCCGGACAGGGGAAAGCAATCAGCCCCAGCATTTT

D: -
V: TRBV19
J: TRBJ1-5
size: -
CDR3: CASTAGNSPNQPQHF
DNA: TGTGCCAGTACGGCAGGGAATTCCCCCAATCAGCCCCAGCATTTT

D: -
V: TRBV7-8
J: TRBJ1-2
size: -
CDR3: CASSSETAMDYGYTF
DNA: TGTGCCAGCAGCTCGGAGACAGCCATGGACTATGGCTACACCTTC

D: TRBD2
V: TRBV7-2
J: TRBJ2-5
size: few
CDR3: CASSLGLAGETQYF
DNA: TGTGCCAGCAGCTTAGGACTAGCGGGAGAGACCCAGTACTTC

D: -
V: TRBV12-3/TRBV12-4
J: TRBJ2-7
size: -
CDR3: CASSLTHSYEQYF
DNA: TGTGCCAGCAGTTTGACTCACTCCTACGAGCAGTACTTC

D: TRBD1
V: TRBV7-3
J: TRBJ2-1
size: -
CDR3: CASSPSTGILNEQFF
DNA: TGTGCCAGCAGCCCCTCGACAGGGATTCTAAATGAGCAGTTCTTC

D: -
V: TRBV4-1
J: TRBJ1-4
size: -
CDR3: CASSQVSISGTNEKLFF
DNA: TGCGCCAGCAGCCAAGTATCGATCTCGGGGACTAATGAAAAACTGTTTTTT

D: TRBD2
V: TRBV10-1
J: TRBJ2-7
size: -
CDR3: CASGTSYEQYF
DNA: TGCGCCAGCGGGACTAGCTACGAGCAGTACTTC

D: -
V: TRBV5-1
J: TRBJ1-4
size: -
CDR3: CASSRSSGRATNEKLFF
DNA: TGCGCCAGCAGTCGGTCTTCGGGCAGGGCAACTAATGAAAAACTGTTTTTT

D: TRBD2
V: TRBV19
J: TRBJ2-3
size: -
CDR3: CASSTRGSGEWDTQYF
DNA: TGTGCCAGTAGTACTCGGGGTAGCGGGGAGTGGGATACGCAGTATTTT

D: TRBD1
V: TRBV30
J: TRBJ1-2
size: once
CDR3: CAWSPQGAGYTF
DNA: TGTGCCTGGAGCCCCCAGGGGGCTGGCTACACCTTC

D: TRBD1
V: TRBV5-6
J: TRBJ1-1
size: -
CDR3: CASSFEGTQGANTEAFF
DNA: TGTGCCAGCAGCTTTGAGGGGACACAGGGGGCGAACACTGAAGCTTTCTTT

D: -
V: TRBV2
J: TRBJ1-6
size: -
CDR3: CASSVATPEVGSPLHF
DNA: TGTGCCAGCAGTGTTGCGACTCCTGAAGTGGGTTCACCCCTCCACTTT

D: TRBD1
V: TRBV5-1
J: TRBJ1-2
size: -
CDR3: CASSLGQGGYGYTF
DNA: TGCGCCAGCAGCTTGGGACAGGGGGGCTATGGCTACACCTTC

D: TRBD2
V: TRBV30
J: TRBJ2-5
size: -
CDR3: CAWRHSGGVETQYF
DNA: TGTGCCTGGAGACATAGCGGGGGGGTAGAGACCCAGTACTTC

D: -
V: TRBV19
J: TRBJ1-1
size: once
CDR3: CASSIGSTEAFF
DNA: TGTGCCAGTAGTATTGGTAGCACTGAAGCTTTCTTT

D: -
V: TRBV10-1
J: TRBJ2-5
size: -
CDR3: CASSAGGRGDSFETQYF
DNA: TGCGCCAGCAGTGCCGGCGGCAGGGGGGATTCCTTTGAGACCCAGTACTTC

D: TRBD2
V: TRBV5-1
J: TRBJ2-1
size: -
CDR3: CASSLGHSGASDEQFF
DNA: TGCGCCAGCAGCTTGGGGCACAGCGGGGCGAGCGATGAGCAGTTCTTC

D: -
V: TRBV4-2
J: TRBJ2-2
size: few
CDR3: CASSQDRFSGELFF
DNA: TGTGCCAGCAGCCAAGACAGGTTCTCCGGGGAGCTGTTTTTT

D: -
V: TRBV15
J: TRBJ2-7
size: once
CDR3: CATYETRSYEQYF
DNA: TGTGCCACCTACGAGACTAGATCCTACGAGCAGTACTTC

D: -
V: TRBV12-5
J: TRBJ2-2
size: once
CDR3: CASGFWGWETGELFF
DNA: TGTGCTAGTGGTTTTTGGGGTTGGGAGACCGGGGAGCTGTTTTTT

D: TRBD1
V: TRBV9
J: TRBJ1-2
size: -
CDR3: CASSLRTGGGDGYTF
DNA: TGTGCCAGCAGCTTGAGGACAGGGGGCGGAGATGGCTACACCTTC

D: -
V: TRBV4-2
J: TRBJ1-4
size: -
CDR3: CASSQESSRSTNEKLFF
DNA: TGTGCCAGCAGCCAAGAGAGTAGTAGATCAACTAATGAAAAACTGTTTTTT

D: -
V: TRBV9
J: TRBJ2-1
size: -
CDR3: CASSGTGDSYNEQFF
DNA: TGTGCCAGCAGCGGAACGGGGGACTCCTACAATGAGCAGTTCTTC

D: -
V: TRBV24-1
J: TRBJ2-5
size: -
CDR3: CATSDSGFQETQYF
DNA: TGTGCCACCAGTGATTCAGGCTTCCAAGAGACCCAGTACTTC

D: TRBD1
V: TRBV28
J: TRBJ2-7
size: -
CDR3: CASSYPPGQGPGAAYEQYF
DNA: TGTGCCAGCAGTTACCCGCCCGGACAGGGCCCTGGAGCGGCCTACGAGCAGTACTTC

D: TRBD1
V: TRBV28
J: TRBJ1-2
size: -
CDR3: CASSLSPPTTGQSVDGYTF
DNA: TGTGCCAGCAGTTTATCCCCCCCCACGACAGGGCAGTCCGTTGATGGCTACACCTTC

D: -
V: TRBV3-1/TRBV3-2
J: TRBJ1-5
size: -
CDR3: CASSQQGNQPQHF
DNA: TGTGCCAGCAGCCAACAGGGGAATCAGCCCCAGCATTTT

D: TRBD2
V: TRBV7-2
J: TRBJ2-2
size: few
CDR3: CASSFRRGVTGELFF
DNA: TGTGCCAGCAGCTTCCGGCGGGGGGTCACCGGGGAGCTGTTTTTT

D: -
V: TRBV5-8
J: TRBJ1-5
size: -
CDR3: CASSPTGNQPQHF
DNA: TGTGCCAGCAGCCCCACAGGGAATCAGCCCCAGCATTTT

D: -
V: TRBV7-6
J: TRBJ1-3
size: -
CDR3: CASSLEPTVTGNTIYF
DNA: TGTGCCAGCAGCTTGGAGCCCACGGTAACTGGAAACACCATATATTTT

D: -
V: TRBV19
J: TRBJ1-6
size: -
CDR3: CASMGTGYSPLHF
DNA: TGTGCCAGTATGGGCACAGGGTATTCACCCCTCCACTTT

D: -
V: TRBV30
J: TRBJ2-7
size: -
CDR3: CAYADRSYEQYF
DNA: TGTGCCTATGCGGACAGATCCTACGAGCAGTACTTC

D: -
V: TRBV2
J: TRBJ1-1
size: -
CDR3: CASNKVRNTEAFF
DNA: TGTGCCAGCAACAAAGTAAGGAACACTGAAGCTTTCTTT

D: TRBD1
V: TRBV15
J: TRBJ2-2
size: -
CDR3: CATSTSDRGNTGELFF
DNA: TGTGCCACCAGCACTTCGGACAGGGGGAACACCGGGGAGCTGTTTTTT

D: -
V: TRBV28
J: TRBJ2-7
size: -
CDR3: CASSFGRAYEQYF
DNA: TGTGCCAGCAGTTTTGGCAGGGCCTACGAGCAGTACTTC

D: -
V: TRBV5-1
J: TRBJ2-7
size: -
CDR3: CASSLVDSFSYEQYF
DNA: TGCGCCAGCAGCTTGGTGGACAGCTTCTCCTACGAGCAGTACTTC

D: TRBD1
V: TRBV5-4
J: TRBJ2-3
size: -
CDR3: CASSRGTDPSTDTQYF
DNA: TGTGCCAGCAGCCGAGGGACAGATCCTAGCACAGATACGCAGTATTTT